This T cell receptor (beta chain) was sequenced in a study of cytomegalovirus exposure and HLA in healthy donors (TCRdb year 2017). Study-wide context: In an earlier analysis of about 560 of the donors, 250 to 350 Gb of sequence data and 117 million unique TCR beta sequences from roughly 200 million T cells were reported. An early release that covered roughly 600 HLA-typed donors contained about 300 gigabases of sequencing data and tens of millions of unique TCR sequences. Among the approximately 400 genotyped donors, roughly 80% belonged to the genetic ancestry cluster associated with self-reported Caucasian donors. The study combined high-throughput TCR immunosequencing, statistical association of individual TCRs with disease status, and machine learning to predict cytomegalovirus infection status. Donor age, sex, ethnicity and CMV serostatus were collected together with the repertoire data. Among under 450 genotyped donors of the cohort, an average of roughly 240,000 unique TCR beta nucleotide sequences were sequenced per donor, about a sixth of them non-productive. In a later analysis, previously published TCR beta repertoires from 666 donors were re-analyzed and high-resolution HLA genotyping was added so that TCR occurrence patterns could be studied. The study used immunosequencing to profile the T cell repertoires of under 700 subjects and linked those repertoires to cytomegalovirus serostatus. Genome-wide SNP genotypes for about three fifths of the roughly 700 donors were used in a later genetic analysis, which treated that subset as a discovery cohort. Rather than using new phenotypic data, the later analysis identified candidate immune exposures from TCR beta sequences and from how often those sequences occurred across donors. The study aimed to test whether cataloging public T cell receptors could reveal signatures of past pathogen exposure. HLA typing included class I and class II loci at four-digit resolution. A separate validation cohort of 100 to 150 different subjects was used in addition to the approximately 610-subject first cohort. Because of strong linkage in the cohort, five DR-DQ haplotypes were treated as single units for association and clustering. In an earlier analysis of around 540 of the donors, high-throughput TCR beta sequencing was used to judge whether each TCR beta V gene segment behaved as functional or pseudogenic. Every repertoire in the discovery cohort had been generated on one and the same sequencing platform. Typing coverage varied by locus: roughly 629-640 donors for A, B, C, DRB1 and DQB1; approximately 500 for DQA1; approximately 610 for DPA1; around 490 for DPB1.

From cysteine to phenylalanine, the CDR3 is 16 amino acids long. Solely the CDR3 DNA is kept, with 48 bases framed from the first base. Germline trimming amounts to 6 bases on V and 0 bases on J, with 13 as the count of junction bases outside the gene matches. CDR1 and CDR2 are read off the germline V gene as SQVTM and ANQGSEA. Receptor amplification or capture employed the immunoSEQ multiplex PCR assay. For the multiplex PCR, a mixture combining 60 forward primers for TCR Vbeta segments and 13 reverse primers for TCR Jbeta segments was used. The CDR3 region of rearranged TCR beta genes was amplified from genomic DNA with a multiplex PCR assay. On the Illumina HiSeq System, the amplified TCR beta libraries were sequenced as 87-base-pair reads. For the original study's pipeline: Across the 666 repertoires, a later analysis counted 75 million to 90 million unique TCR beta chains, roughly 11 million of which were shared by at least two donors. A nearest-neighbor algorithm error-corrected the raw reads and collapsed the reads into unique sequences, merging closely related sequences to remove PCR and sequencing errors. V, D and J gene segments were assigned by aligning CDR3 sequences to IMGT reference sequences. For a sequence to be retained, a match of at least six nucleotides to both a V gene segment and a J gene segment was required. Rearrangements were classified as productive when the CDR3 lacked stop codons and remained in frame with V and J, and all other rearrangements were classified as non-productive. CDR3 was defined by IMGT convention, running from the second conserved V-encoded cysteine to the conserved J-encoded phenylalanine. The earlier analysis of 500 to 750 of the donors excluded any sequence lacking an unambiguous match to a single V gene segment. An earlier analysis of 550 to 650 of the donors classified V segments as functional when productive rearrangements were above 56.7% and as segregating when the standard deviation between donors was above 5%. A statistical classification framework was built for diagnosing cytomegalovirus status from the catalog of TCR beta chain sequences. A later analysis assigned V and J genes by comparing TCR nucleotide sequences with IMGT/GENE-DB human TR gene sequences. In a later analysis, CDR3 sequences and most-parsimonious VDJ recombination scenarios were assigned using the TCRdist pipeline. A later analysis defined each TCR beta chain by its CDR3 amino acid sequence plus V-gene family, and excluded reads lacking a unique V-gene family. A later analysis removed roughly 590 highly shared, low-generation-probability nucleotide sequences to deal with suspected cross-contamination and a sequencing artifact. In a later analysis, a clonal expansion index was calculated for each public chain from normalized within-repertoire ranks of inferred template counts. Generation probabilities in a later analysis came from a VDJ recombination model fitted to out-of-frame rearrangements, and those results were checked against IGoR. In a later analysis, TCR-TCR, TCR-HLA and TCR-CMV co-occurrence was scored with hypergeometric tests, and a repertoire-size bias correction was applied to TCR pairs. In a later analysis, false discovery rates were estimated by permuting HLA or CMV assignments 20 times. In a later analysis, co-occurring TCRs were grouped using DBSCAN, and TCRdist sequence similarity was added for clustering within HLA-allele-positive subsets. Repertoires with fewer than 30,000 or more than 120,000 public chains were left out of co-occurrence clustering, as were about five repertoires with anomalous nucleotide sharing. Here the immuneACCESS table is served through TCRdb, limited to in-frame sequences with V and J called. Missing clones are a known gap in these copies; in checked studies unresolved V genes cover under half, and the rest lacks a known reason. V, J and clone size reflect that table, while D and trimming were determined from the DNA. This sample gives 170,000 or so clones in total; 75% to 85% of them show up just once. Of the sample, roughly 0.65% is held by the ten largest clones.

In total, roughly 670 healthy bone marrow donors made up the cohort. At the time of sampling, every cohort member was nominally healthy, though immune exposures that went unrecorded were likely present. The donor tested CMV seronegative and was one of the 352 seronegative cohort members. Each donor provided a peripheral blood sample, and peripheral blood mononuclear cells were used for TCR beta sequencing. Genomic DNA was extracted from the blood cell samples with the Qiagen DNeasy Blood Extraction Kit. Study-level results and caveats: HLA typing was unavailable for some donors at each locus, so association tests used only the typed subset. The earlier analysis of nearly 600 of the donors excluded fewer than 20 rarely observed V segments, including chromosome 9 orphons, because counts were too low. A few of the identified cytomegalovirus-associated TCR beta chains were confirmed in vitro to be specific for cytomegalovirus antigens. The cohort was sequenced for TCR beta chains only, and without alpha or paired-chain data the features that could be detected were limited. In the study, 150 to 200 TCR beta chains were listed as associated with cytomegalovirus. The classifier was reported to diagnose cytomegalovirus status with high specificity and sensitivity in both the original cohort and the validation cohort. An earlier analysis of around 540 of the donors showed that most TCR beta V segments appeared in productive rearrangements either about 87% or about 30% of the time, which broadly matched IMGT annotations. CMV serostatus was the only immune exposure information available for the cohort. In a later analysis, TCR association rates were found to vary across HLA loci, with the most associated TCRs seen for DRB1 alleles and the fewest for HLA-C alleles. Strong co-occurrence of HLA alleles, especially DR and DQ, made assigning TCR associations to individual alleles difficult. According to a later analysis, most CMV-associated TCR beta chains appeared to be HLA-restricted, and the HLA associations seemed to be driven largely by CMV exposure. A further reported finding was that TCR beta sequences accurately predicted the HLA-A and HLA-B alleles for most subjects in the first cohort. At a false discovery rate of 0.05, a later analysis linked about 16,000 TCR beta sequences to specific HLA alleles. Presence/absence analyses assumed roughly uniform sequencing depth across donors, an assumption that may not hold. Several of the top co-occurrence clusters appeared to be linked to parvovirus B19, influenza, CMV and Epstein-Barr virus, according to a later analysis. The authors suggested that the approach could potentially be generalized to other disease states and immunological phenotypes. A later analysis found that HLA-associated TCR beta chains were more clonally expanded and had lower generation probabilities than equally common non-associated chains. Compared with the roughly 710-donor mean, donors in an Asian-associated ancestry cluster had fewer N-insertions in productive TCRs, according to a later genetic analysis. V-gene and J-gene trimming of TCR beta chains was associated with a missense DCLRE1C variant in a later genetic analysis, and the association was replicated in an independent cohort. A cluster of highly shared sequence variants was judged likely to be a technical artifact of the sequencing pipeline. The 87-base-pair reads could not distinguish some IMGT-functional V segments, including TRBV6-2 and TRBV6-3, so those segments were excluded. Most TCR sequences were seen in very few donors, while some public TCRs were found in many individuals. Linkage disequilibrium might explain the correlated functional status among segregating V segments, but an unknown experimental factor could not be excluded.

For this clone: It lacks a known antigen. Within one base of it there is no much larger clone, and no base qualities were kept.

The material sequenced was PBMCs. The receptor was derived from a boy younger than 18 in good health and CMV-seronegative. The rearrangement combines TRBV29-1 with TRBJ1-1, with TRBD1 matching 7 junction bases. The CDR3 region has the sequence CSVASVATGLNTEAFF. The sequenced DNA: TGCAGCGTAGCATCCGTCGCGACAGGGCTGAACACTGAAGCTTTCTTT.